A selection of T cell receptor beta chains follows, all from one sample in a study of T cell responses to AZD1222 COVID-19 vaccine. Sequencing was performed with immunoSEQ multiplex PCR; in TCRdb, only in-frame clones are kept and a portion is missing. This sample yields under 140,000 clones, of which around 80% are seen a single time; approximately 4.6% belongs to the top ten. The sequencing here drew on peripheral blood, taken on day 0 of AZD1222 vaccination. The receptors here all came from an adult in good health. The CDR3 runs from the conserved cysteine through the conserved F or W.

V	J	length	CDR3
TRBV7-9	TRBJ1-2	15	CASSRGQGLGYGYTF
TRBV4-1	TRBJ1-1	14	CASSQVTGPGEAFF
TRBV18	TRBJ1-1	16	CASSPLGGGLNTEAFF
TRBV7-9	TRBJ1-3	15	CASSLARVSGNTIYF
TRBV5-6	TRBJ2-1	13	CASSPPFPNEQFF
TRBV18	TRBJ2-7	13	CASSPPGSYEQYF
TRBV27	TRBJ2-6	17	CASSPWTGGDGANVLTF
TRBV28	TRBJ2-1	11	CASSLSRQQFF
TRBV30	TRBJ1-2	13	CAWSPGNTYGYTF
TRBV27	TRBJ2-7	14	CASQQTSATYEQYF
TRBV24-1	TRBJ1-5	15	CATSDPDRGDQPQHF
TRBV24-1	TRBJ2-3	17	CATSDLGGDRSTDTQYF
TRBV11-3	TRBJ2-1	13	CASSFAGNNEQFF
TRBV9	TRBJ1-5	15	CASSPQGGRNQPQHF
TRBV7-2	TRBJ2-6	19	CASSLEFGTGEPGANVLTF
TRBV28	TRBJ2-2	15	CASTSVNFRTGELFF
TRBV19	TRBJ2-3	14	CASRYGPSTDTQYF
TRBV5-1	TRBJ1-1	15	CASKDLGQGGTEAFF
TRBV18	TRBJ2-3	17	CASSPRLTGVGADTQYF
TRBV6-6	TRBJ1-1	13	CASSYDSNTEAFF